These 16 T cell receptor beta chains were all obtained from the same sample, sequenced in a study of cytomegalovirus exposure and HLA in healthy donors. The PCR was carried out with 60 Vbeta primers and 13 Jbeta primers. Using immunoSEQ multiplex PCR, the repertoire was profiled, and TCRdb retains in-frame clones only, with some absent. The profile covers around 99,000 clones, with approximately 73% appearing a single time and 7.8% taken by the ten largest. The sample was PBMCs. The origin of the receptors is a young man in good health and CMV-seronegative.

The chain recombines TRBV19 with TRBJ1-4; 8 bases are shared with TRBD1. In germline, CDR1 is LNHDA, CDR2 SQIVND (reference sequence). Unmatched junction bases numbered 4, after V lost 3 bases and J lost 4 bases. This CDR3 has 15 amino acids. The CDR3 coding sequence is TGTGCCAGTAGTATCGGACAGGGATTTAATGAAAAACTGTTTTTT. Translation gives CASSIGQGFNEKLFF.

As for this clone: This CDR3 is also generated by other DNA sequences in the sample. The genes are TRBV19 and TRBJ2-7; D is uncertain. The V end lost 0 bases, the J end lost 3 bases, and 9 bases lay between the germline ends. The CDR3 is 14 amino acids. The germline V gene has CDR1 LNHDA and CDR2 SQIVND (reference sequence). In DNA, the CDR3 is TGTGCCAGTAGTATAGACCTCCGAGACTACGAGCAGTACTTC. Encoded protein: CASSIDLRDYEQYF.

V usage is TRBV27 and J usage is TRBJ2-7, with 7 bases aligning to TRBD2. Germline loops: CDR1 MNHEY, CDR2 SMNVEV (reference sequence). This CDR3 region has 15 residues. J lost 1 base, V lost 7 bases, and 10 bases had no gene match. This CDR3 reads CASTARGGRSYEQYF. CDR3 sequence (DNA): TGTGCCAGCACGGCTAGGGGAGGGCGATCCTACGAGCAGTACTTC.

The rearrangement uses TRBV7-9 and TRBJ1-1, with a possible D match to TRBD1 (5 bases). This CDR3 contains 14 residues. Looked up from germline, CDR1 is SEHNR and CDR2 is FQNEAQ (reference sequence). Trimming removed 0 bases at V and 4 bases at J, with 9 bases between. The chain's CDR3 is CASSLAREVTEAFF. The CDR3, as DNA: TGTGCCAGCAGCTTAGCCAGGGAGGTCACTGAAGCTTTCTTT.

The chain carries TRBV28 and TRBJ1-2; the match to TRBD1 covers 10 bases. This CDR3 spans 13 amino acids. The V gene's germline CDR1 is MDHEN and CDR2 SYDVKM. The V segment lost 10 bases and the J segment 4 bases; nucleotides outside the gene matches: 6. CDR3 sequence: CATGTGAPYGYTF. In DNA, the CDR3 is TGTGCCACCGGGACAGGGGCGCCCTATGGCTACACCTTC.

This chain links TRBV10-3 with TRBJ1-4; weak D call: TRBD1 (5 bases). CDR1 and CDR2 (germline): ENHRY, SYGVKD. The V end lost 3 bases, the J end lost 9 bases, and 8 bases lay between the germline ends. This CDR3 region has 12 residues. The CDR3 spells CAISDRDQKLFF. The CDR3 nucleotides read TGTGCCATCAGTGACAGGGATCAAAAACTGTTTTTT.

The chain links TRBV9 to TRBJ2-1, with TRBD2 matching over 11 bases. V shed 2 bases, J shed 7 bases, and the junction held 5 bases outside the gene matches. Germline loops: CDR1 SGDLS, CDR2 YYNGEE. CDR3 length: 15 amino acids. CDR3 in amino acids: CASSVSGGADNEQFF. The CDR3 nucleotides are TGTGCCAGCAGCGTTAGCGGGGGGGCCGATAATGAGCAGTTCTTC.

The gene calls are TRBV5-6 and TRBJ1-3; D gene uncertain. The CDR3 contains 16 residues. Trimming left V 0 bases short and J 4 bases short, with 14 bases between. Germline V gene sequence: CDR1 SGHDT, CDR2 YYEEEE. The CDR3 region is CASSLGFLIGGNTIYF. The CDR3 DNA sequence: TGTGCCAGCAGCTTGGGTTTTCTCATCGGGGGAAACACCATATATTTT.

This clone was seen only a few times. The gene calls are TRBV18 and TRBJ2-3; 8 bases match TRBD2. This CDR3 contains 16 residues. V shed 3 bases and J 6 bases; nucleotides not matched to a gene: 11. In germline, CDR1 is KGHSH, CDR2 LQKENI. CDR3 bases: TGTGCCAGCTCACCGATTCGGGAGGGGGAGAGGGATACGCAGTATTTT. Translated: CASSPIREGERDTQYF.

The CDR3 protein is CASSTSRVGETQYF. CDR3 bases: TGTGCCAGCAGTACGAGTCGGGTTGGGGAGACCCAGTACTTC. This sequence joins TRBV11-2 and TRBJ2-5; D is unclear. CDR3 length: 14 amino acids. The germline CDR1 and CDR2 sequences are SGHAT and FQNNGV. The V end was cut by 6 bases, the J end by 5 bases, with 16 bases between.

This clone showed up just once. The rearrangement uses TRBV5-1 and TRBJ2-7; 10 bases are a match to TRBD2. Trimming removed 0 bases from V and 2 bases from J; junction bases left unmatched: 8. In germline, CDR1 is SGHRS, CDR2 YFSETQ. The CDR3 length is 17 residues. The CDR3 DNA reads TGCGCCAGCAGCTTGGTTCCTAGCGGGAGTATCACCTACGAGCAGTACTTC. This encodes CASSLVPSGSITYEQYF.

A remark on this clone: The same CDR3 also results from other DNA sequences found in this sample. This sequence joins TRBV5-1 and TRBJ2-3, with 7 bases lining up with TRBD1. This CDR3 region has 14 residues. The V and J ends lost 4 bases and 0 bases, in that order; junction bases with no gene match: 2. Germline V gene lookup returns CDR1 SGHRS and CDR2 YFSETQ. For the CDR3, the DNA is TGCGCCAGCAGCCGGGACAGTAGCACAGATACGCAGTATTTT. This codes for CASSRDSSTDTQYF.

This chain joins TRBV30 and TRBJ2-1; 8 bases are a match to TRBD2. The CDR3 totals 16 residues. V dropped 3 bases and J dropped 1; count of bases not matched to a gene: 8. Germline V gene sequence: CDR1 GTSNPN, CDR2 SVGIG (reference sequence). The CDR3 region has the DNA TGTGCCTGGAGGCTCACTAGCGGTGTTTCCTACAATGAGCAGTTCTTC. It encodes CAWRLTSGVSYNEQFF. Supplemented by reference TRBV30 and TRBJ2-1, the full variable domain reads SQTIHQWPATLVQPVGSPLSLECTVEGTSNPNLYWYRQAAGRGLQLLFYSVGIGQISSEVPQNLSASRPQDRQFILSSKKLLLSDSGFYLCAWRLTSGVSYNEQFFGPGTRLTVL.

This sequence joins TRBV6-1 and TRBJ1-4; D not certain. The CDR3 is made up of 14 amino acids. Germline lookup yields CDR1 MNHNS and CDR2 SASEGT. Deletions cut 8 bases from V and 2 bases from J, with 12 bases between. This CDR3 is CASLTGGTNEKLFF. The CDR3 DNA reads TGTGCCAGCCTAACCGGCGGTACTAATGAAAAACTGTTTTTT.

The rearrangement uses TRBV7-8 and TRBJ1-5; 11 bases agree with TRBD1. The germline V gene has CDR1 SGHVS and CDR2 FQNEAQ. The CDR3 is 20 residues long. The V segment lost 2 bases and the J segment 2 bases; nucleotides outside the gene matches: 14. The CDR3 is CASSLRFGTGGLNGNQPQHF. DNA of the CDR3: TGTGCCAGCAGCTTACGTTTTGGGACAGGGGGGTTGAATGGCAATCAGCCCCAGCATTTT.

The chain has TRBV25-1 and TRBJ2-1; TRBD2 aligns across 10 bases. Germline assignment: CDR1 MGHDK and CDR2 SYGVNS. The CDR3 totals 17 residues. Trimming cost V 3 bases and J 7 bases; bases outside gene matches: 12. The CDR3: CASSDSLLAGRVNEQFF. The CDR3 region has the DNA TGTGCCAGCAGTGATTCCCTACTAGCGGGGAGGGTGAATGAGCAGTTCTTC.